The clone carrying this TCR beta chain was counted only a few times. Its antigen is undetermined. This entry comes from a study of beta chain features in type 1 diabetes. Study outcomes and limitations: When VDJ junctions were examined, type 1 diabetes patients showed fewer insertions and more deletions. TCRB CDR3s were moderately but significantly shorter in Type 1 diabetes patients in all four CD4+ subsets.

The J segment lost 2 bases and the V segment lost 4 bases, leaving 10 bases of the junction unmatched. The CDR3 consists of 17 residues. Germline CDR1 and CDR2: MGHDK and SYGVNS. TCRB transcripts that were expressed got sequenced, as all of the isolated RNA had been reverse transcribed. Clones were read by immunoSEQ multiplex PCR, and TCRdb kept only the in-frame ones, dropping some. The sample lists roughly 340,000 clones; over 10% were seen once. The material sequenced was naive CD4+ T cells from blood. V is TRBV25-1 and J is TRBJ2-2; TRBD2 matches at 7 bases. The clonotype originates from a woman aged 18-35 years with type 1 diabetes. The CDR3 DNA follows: TGTGCCAGCAGTGCCTTTGTGGCGGGAGTTAACACCGGGGAGCTGTTTTTT. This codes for CASSAFVAGVNTGELFF.